These 19 T cell receptor beta chains share one sample of origin, sequenced in a study of T cell clonality in common variable immunodeficiency (dated by TCRdb to about 2015). The library was made by the immunoSEQ multiplex PCR assay. TCRdb obtained this table from immuneACCESS and retained in-frame rearrangements with V and J assigned. These tables miss some clones; where compared with another copy, unresolved V genes account for less than half of the shortfall, and the remainder is unexplained. The data for this sample show almost 20,000 clones, each detected more than once. The ten biggest clones cover approximately 2.6% of the sample. These TCRs are of unknown antigen specificity. Overall results and qualifications from the work: Fewer deletions and N-nucleotide insertions were reportedly observed in CVID TCRbeta sequences, and highly modified clones with 13 or more V deletions were reportedly absent from CVID TCRbeta sequences.

What was sequenced was peripheral blood mononuclear cells. The receptor source for this set is a human donor with common variable immunodeficiency.

Notes on this clone: The read finishes 3 residues shy of the CDR3 end, and the germline J gene is used to complete it. This chain links TRBV18 with TRBJ2-3; 8 bases match TRBD1. The CDR3 covers 15 residues. CDR1 is KGHSH, CDR2 LQKENI, per germline. V lost 4 bases to trimming and J lost 2 bases; unmatched junction nucleotides: 5. The CDR3 loop reads CASSLTTGDTDTQYF. The sequenced part of the CDR3 DNA is TGTGCCAGCTCACTAACGACAGGGGACACAGATACG.

Details on this clone: The read is 3 residues too short to cover the CDR3 end, so that end is filled in from the germline J gene. This chain links TRBV30 with TRBJ2-7, with D unresolved. Trimming removed 1 base at V and 0 bases at J, with 4 bases between. Germline values: CDR1 GTSNPN, CDR2 SVGIG (reference sequence). This CDR3 spans 12 amino acids. The DNA read from the CDR3 is TGTGCCTGGAGTGACAACTCCTACGAG. Translating it yields CAWSDNSYE. The whole CDR3 region reads CAWSDNSYEQYF.

Of note for this clone: The CDR3 end falls 3 residues outside the read, so it is completed with the germline J gene. The chain links TRBV7-6 to TRBJ2-5, with 9 bases fitting TRBD1. CDR1 is SGHVS and CDR2 is FNYEAQ in the germline V gene. Unmatched junction bases numbered 3, after V lost 1 base and J lost 3 bases. CDR3 length: 15 amino acids. The CDR3 bases that were read are TGTGCCAGCAGCTTAGTGGGACAGGGAAAAGAGACC. Its protein product is CASSLVGQGKET. The whole CDR3 is CASSLVGQGKETQYF.

As to this clone: The read ends 3 residues shy of where the CDR3 ends; the end is completed using the germline J gene. V is TRBV30 and J is TRBJ1-1; D is unresolved. Germline-derived CDR1 and CDR2 are GTSNPN and SVGIG (reference sequence). This CDR3 comprises 15 residues. V lost 0 bases and J 2 bases, leaving 13 bases between the germline ends. The DNA read from the CDR3 is TGTGCCTGGAGTGTACGATTAACGGTTAACACTGAA. Residues: CAWSVRLTVNTE. The full CDR3 is CAWSVRLTVNTEAFF.

Of note for this clone: Sequencing ends 3 residues short of the CDR3 end; the germline J gene provides the rest. This sequence joins TRBV5-1 and TRBJ2-7, with a weak D call TRBD1 (6 bases). Trimming cost V 7 bases and J 5 bases, with 19 bases left between them. The CDR3 sequence is 14 residues long. Germline-derived CDR1 and CDR2 are SGHRS and YFSETQ. Incomplete CDR3 DNA: TGCGCCAGCCTCAGGGACACCCGTGGCCACGAG. It is translated as CASLRDTRGHE. The full CDR3 sequence reads CASLRDTRGHEQYF.

This clone came up a few times. The CDR3 is cut off 3 residues early in the read; its end comes from the germline J gene. V and J are TRBV7-2 and TRBJ2-4; 9 bases match TRBD1. Germline loops: CDR1 SGHTA, CDR2 FQGNSA. CDR3 length equals 15 residues. The V and J ends lost 5 bases and 8 bases, in that order; junction bases with no gene match: 10. The part of the CDR3 DNA that was read is TGTGCCAGCAGCAAACAGGGGGCGGTCGGTGACATT. Its protein is CASSKQGAVGDI. The entire CDR3 is CASSKQGAVGDIQYF.

Comments on this clone: The read halts 3 residues ahead of the CDR3 end, with the missing end drawn from the germline J gene. The V call is TRBV19, the J call TRBJ2-5, with TRBD2 as a possible D gene (7 bases). V lost 5 bases to trimming and J lost 7 bases, with 20 bases between them. Germline CDR1 reads LNHDA; CDR2 reads SQIVND (reference sequence). The CDR3 loop spans 15 amino acids. The CDR3: CASSFGGGNGGTQYF. CDR3 DNA, as far as it was read: TGTGCCAGTAGTTTTGGCGGGGGCAACGGAGGGACC.

This clone was found a few times. CDR3 region: CASSPATSGYKNFPDTQYF. Partial CDR3 DNA: TGTGCCAGCTCACCAGCGACTAGCGGGTATAAGAACTTCCCAGATACG. The chain employs TRBV18 and TRBJ2-3; 10 bases are shared with TRBD2. The read ends 3 residues shy of where the CDR3 ends; the end is completed using the germline J gene. The CDR3 length is 19 residues. V was pared by 2 bases and J by 4 bases, with 15 bases of the junction left unmatched. Germline V gene lookup returns CDR1 KGHSH and CDR2 LQKENI. Combining the CDR3 with reference TRBV18 and TRBJ2-3 gives the whole variable domain NAGVMQNPRHLVRRRGQEARLRCSPMKGHSHVYWYRQLPEEGLKFMVYLQKENIIDESGMPKERFSAEFPKEGPSILRIQQVVRGDSAAYFCASSPATSGYKNFPDTQYFGPGTRLTVL.

This clone was counted between two and nine times. The read terminates 3 residues before the CDR3 end, so the remaining end is supplied by the germline J gene. V and J are TRBV7-6 and TRBJ2-2; 11 bases line up with TRBD2. Per germline, CDR1 SGHVS and CDR2 FNYEAQ. Trimming cost V 5 bases and J 5 bases; bases outside gene matches: 7. CDR3 length: 16 amino acids. CDR3 bases read: TGTGCCAGCAGCCCCCTGACTAGCGGGATTACCGGGGAG. It codes for CASSPLTSGITGE. The whole CDR3 sequence is CASSPLTSGITGELFF.

Note on this clone: The read finishes 3 residues shy of the CDR3 end, and the germline J gene is used to complete it. The V gene is TRBV7-2, the J gene TRBJ1-6; weak D call: TRBD1 (5 bases). Trimming cost V 5 bases and J 11 bases, with 16 bases left between them. Germline V gene data show CDR1 as SGHTA and CDR2 as FQGNSA. The CDR3 sequence is 14 residues long. The CDR3 loop reads CASSHRGTVAPLHF. CDR3 DNA, as far as it was read: TGTGCCAGCAGCCACCGGGGGACTGTTGCACCC.

Concerning this clone: With the read ending 3 residues before the CDR3 end, the germline J gene is used to fill in that end. J is TRBJ1-4 and V is TRBV19; D is unclear. Germline-derived CDR1 and CDR2 are LNHDA and SQIVND (reference sequence). The CDR3 covers 14 residues. V was trimmed by 9 bases and J by 7 bases, leaving 18 bases between them. The CDR3 spells CASSEEAGTEKLFF. The part of the CDR3 DNA that was read is TGTGCCAGCAGCGAGGAGGCGGGCACTGAAAAA.

This clone was seen a few times. The read ends 3 residues early relative to the CDR3; the germline J gene fills the gap. The chain recombines TRBV20-1 with TRBJ2-3, with a possible D match to TRBD2 (6 bases). V dropped 0 bases and J dropped 6 bases, with 16 bases sitting between them. This CDR3 comprises 15 residues. The germline CDR1 and CDR2 sequences are DFQATT and SNEGSKA (reference sequence). The CDR3 loop reads CSARDLADGPDTQYF. The sequenced CDR3 bases are TGCAGTGCTAGAGATTTAGCGGATGGGCCCGATACG.

This clone was detected only a few times. The read ends 3 residues early relative to the CDR3; the germline J gene fills the gap. This chain links TRBV2 with TRBJ1-2; 8 positions agree with TRBD1. The V and J ends lost 6 bases and 6 bases, in that order; junction bases with no gene match: 12. This CDR3 is built from 15 residues. Germline CDR1 is SNHLY and CDR2 is FYNNEI. CDR3 protein: CASREGQAHGNGYTF. The part of the CDR3 DNA that was read is TGTGCCAGCAGGGAGGGACAGGCCCATGGGAATGGC. The whole variable domain, filled in from reference TRBV2 and TRBJ1-2, reads EPEVTQTPSHQVTQMGQEVILRCVPISNHLYFYWYRQILGQKVEFLVSFYNNEISEKSEIFDDQFSVERPDGSNFTLKIRSTKLEDSAMYFCASREGQAHGNGYTFGSGTRLTVV.

This clone was observed a handful of times. The read falls 3 residues short of the CDR3 end, and the missing part is taken from the germline J gene. The rearrangement uses TRBV7-9 and TRBJ2-1, with TRBD1 identical over 9 bases. CDR1 SEHNR and CDR2 FQNEAQ come from the germline V gene (reference sequence). CDR3 size: 13 residues. The V gene end was trimmed by 5 bases and the J gene end by 8 bases; junction bases not matched to a gene: 4. The sequenced part of the CDR3 DNA is TGTGCCAGCAGCCGGGACAGGGTCCATGAG. It yields the protein CASSRDRVHE. The entire CDR3 sequence reads CASSRDRVHEQFF.

Regarding this clone: The read stops 3 residues short of the end of the CDR3; the missing end is completed from the germline J gene. The chain links TRBV18 to TRBJ2-3, with 12 bases aligning to TRBD1. CDR1 is KGHSH and CDR2 is LQKENI in the germline V gene. CDR3 length equals 17 residues. Trimming took 1 base from V and 6 from J; bases not matched to a gene: 8. CDR3 bases read: TGTGCCAGCTCACCACTGCCCCCCGGGACAGGGGGCGATACG. It is translated as CASSPLPPGTGGDT. In full, the CDR3 is CASSPLPPGTGGDTQYF.

This clone has just a few counts. The sequence runs out 3 residues before the end of the CDR3; the remainder is reconstructed from the germline J gene. The chain uses TRBV7-9 and TRBJ1-5; D not certain. Trimming shortened V by 2 bases and J by 5 bases, and 7 bases separated the two germline ends. Germline-derived CDR1 and CDR2 are SEHNR and FQNEAQ (reference sequence). The CDR3 spans 13 residues. This CDR3 is CASSLNSDQPQHF. The sequenced part of the CDR3 DNA is TGTGCCAGCAGCTTAAACAGTGATCAGCCC.

A few counts support this clone. Coverage ceases 3 residues before the CDR3 finishes, and the germline J gene fills in the end. V is TRBV7-6 and J is TRBJ1-3; possibly TRBD1 for D (5 bases). This CDR3 is 15 amino acids long. Per germline, CDR1 SGHVS and CDR2 FNYEAQ. V was clipped by 2 bases and J by 0 bases, with 8 bases between them. The part of the CDR3 DNA that was read is TGTGCCAGCAGCTTATGGGGCGGCTCTGGAAACACC. This gives the protein CASSLWGGSGNT. In full, the CDR3 is CASSLWGGSGNTIYF.

This clone was counted only a few times. The DNA ends 3 residues before the CDR3 does, and the rest of the CDR3 is filled in from the germline J gene. The J gene is TRBJ2-5, the V gene TRBV7-2, with 7 bases lining up with TRBD2. Germline V gene data show CDR1 as SGHTA and CDR2 as FQGNSA. The CDR3 runs 15 residues. J was trimmed by 2 bases and V by 2 bases; bases with no gene match: 5. The part of the CDR3 DNA that was read is TGTGCCAGCAGCTTACCTCCGGGGGGACAAGAGACC. It translates to CASSLPPGGQET. The full-length CDR3 reads as CASSLPPGGQETQYF.

This clone showed up just a few times. Read data end 3 residues before the CDR3 end; the end is taken from the germline J gene. This rearrangement joins TRBV18 to TRBJ1-2; D is unresolved. The V gene lost 1 base and the J gene lost 4 bases, with 10 bases spanning the gap. Germline-derived CDR1 and CDR2 are KGHSH and LQKENI. CDR3 length: 14 residues. CDR3 DNA (partial): TGTGCCAGCTCACCACTGGAAGGGCTCTATGGC. Protein: CASSPLEGLYG. The CDR3 reads in full as CASSPLEGLYGYTF.